Following are 30 T cell receptor beta chains from one sample sequenced in a study of shared clonotypes between healthy human individuals (dated by TCRdb to the early 2020s). The method behind the library was the immunoSEQ multiplex PCR assay. TCRdb's version of the immuneACCESS table is confined to in-frame rearrangements and falls short of the full clone set. An unresolved V gene accounts for under half of the shortfall where checked; the remainder is of unknown origin. Recorded for this sample are some 2.3 million clones; approximately 93% of them occurred a single time. Approximately 0.4% of the sample is held by the ten biggest clonotypes. The specimen sequenced was naive CD4+ T cells from PBMCs. The cell subset or site label, as the study defines it: CD45RA+ positively selected. The receptors here all came from a man aged 18 to 35 in good health. Some clones in this sample may be carry-over from other donors' samples.

A single count supports this clone. The identical CDR3 is also encoded by other nucleotide sequences in the sample. J is TRBJ2-3 and V is TRBV5-1; D is possibly TRBD1 or TRBD2 (5 bases each). The germline V gene has CDR1 SGHRS and CDR2 YFSETQ. This CDR3 has 17 amino acids. V was shortened by 0 bases and J by 0 bases, with 14 bases between the two germline ends. CDR3 coding DNA: TGCGCCAGCAGCTTGGCGGAGGCAGGGCCTAGCACAGATACGCAGTATTTT. Translated, it gives CASSLAEAGPSTDTQYF.

This chain connects TRBV6-5 to TRBJ2-5, with a tentative D call TRBD2 (5 bases). Trimming left V 2 bases short and J 4 bases short, with 14 bases between. Germline V gene lookup returns CDR1 MNHEY and CDR2 SVGAGI. The length of the CDR3 is 15 residues. CDR3 DNA sequence: TGTGCCAGCAGTTACCGAGCGGCAGACGGAGAGACCCAGTACTTC. Translated, it gives CASSYRAADGETQYF.

This chain connects TRBV20-1 to TRBJ2-1, with unresolved D. V dropped 4 bases and J dropped 7 bases, with 5 bases sitting between them. Per the germline V gene, CDR1 is DFQATT and CDR2 is SNEGSKA (reference sequence). The CDR3 sequence is 10 residues long. The CDR3 sequence is CSATANEQFF. In DNA, the CDR3 is TGCAGTGCTACGGCAAATGAGCAGTTCTTC.

V gene TRBV19 combines with J gene TRBJ2-3; TRBD2 aligns across 9 bases. The CDR3 consists of 15 residues. Germline V gene data show CDR1 as LNHDA and CDR2 as SQIVND (reference sequence). Trimming took 4 bases from V and 3 from J; bases not matched to a gene: 5. The CDR3 DNA reads TGTGCCAGTAGTACCCTTAGCGGGAGTACAGATACGCAGTATTTT. It is translated as CASSTLSGSTDTQYF.

The gene calls are TRBV10-3 and TRBJ1-5, with D possibly being TRBD1 (6 bases). Germline V CDR1 and CDR2: ENHRY, SYGVKD. This CDR3 contains 14 residues. Trimming pared 3 bases from V and 0 bases from J, leaving 6 bases between. The chain's CDR3 is CAISEQGSNQPQHF. The DNA of the CDR3 is TGTGCCATCAGTGAACAGGGTAGCAATCAGCCCCAGCATTTT.

The V call is TRBV28, the J call TRBJ1-4; tentative D call: TRBD1 (6 bases). Trimming took off 5 bases at V and 7 bases at J, with 23 bases between the two ends. This CDR3 is 17 amino acids long. Germline CDR1 is MDHEN and CDR2 is SYDVKM. The CDR3: CASSPIPFSGAREKLFF. The CDR3 DNA reads TGTGCCAGCAGTCCTATCCCATTTTCAGGGGCGCGTGAAAAACTGTTTTTT. Supplemented by reference TRBV28 and TRBJ1-4, the full variable domain reads DVKVTQSSRYLVKRTGEKVFLECVQDMDHENMFWYRQDPGLGLRLIYFSYDVKMKEKGDIPEGYSVSREKKERFSLILESASTNQTSMYLCASSPIPFSGAREKLFFGSGTQLSVL.

The chain recombines TRBV5-1 with TRBJ2-1, with 10 bases identical to TRBD2. The germline gives CDR1 SGHRS, CDR2 YFSETQ. The CDR3 extends over 15 amino acids. With 2 bases clipped from V and 5 bases from J, the junction kept 4 bases outside the gene matches. CDR3 bases: TGCGCCAGCAGCTTACTAGCGGGGAACCACAATGAGCAGTTCTTC. Its protein product is CASSLLAGNHNEQFF.

V is TRBV5-1 and J is TRBJ2-7, with 10 positions matching TRBD2. The V gene's germline CDR1 is SGHRS and CDR2 YFSETQ. The V segment lost 0 bases and the J segment 6 bases; nucleotides outside the gene matches: 9. There are 16 residues in the CDR3. In DNA form, the CDR3 reads TGCGCCAGCAGCTTGGAATTCCTAGCGGGAGCCTCCGAGCAGTACTTC. It encodes CASSLEFLAGASEQYF.

This clone was counted only a few times. The sample contains more than one DNA sequence encoding this CDR3. The chain carries TRBV5-4 and TRBJ2-5; D might be TRBD1 (6 bases). CDR3 length equals 13 residues. Germline assignment: CDR1 SGHNT and CDR2 YYREEE (reference sequence). The V end was cut by 0 bases, the J end by 3 bases, with 6 bases between. The CDR3 region has the DNA TGTGCCAGCAGCTTGGACAGGGAAGAGACCCAGTACTTC. Translating it yields CASSLDREETQYF.

The V gene is TRBV6-1, the J gene TRBJ1-2; D is perhaps TRBD1 (5 bases). Germline V gene lookup returns CDR1 MNHNS and CDR2 SASEGT. CDR3 length equals 14 residues. V was cut by 7 bases and J by 8 bases, with 20 bases left in between. The CDR3 sequence: CASKGLRQYLGYTF. The CDR3 DNA is TGTGCCAGCAAAGGTCTTAGACAGTATCTCGGCTACACCTTC.

CDR3 sequence (DNA): TGTGCCAGCAGTTTAGGCGGGATTAGGTTCTTC. It codes for CASSLGGIRFF. The rearrangement uses TRBV28 and TRBJ2-1; weak D call: TRBD2 (6 bases). The CDR3 has 11 residues. In germline, CDR1 is MDHEN, CDR2 SYDVKM. V lost 2 bases, J lost 15 bases, and 11 bases lay in between.

The chain employs TRBV5-1 and TRBJ2-7, with 7 bases aligning to TRBD2. Trimming cost V 4 bases and J 2 bases; bases outside gene matches: 12. The CDR3 has 16 amino acids. CDR1 and CDR2 from the germline V gene are SGHRS and YFSETQ. CDR3 bases: TGCGCCAGCAGCCCCGGTGGGGCTAGCGGAACCTACGAGCAGTACTTC. Translated: CASSPGGASGTYEQYF. Based on the CDR3 plus reference TRBV5-1 and TRBJ2-7, the full variable domain is KAGVTQTPRYLIKTRGQQVTLSCSPISGHRSVSWYQQTPGQGLQFLFEYFSETQRNKGNFPGRFSGRQFSNSRSEMNVSTLELGDSALYLCASSPGGASGTYEQYFGPGTRLTVT.

The chain recombines TRBV6-6 with TRBJ1-1, with no clear D. This CDR3 contains 14 residues. Trimming cost V 2 bases and J 4 bases, with 11 bases left between them. From germline, CDR1 is MNHNY and CDR2 SVGAGI (reference sequence). CDR3 DNA sequence: TGTGCCAGCAGTTACACGACGGACGGCACTGAAGCTTTCTTT. Amino acid sequence: CASSYTTDGTEAFF.

The chain recombines TRBV7-6 with TRBJ2-2; tentatively, D is TRBD1 (5 bases). The CDR3 loop spans 17 amino acids. With 1 base removed from V and 3 bases from J, the gap between germline ends came to 15 bases. Germline V lookup: CDR1 SGHVS, CDR2 FNYEAQ. Written as DNA, the CDR3 is TGTGCCAGCAGCTTAGTGGCAGGGTCGAGCGACACCGGGGAGCTGTTTTTT. This sequence encodes CASSLVAGSSDTGELFF. The complete variable domain, with remaining parts taken from reference TRBV7-6 and TRBJ2-2, reads GAGVSQSPRYKVTKRGQDVALRCDPISGHVSLYWYRQALGQGPEFLTYFNYEAQQDKSGLPNDRFSAERPEGSISTLTIQRTEQRDSAMYRCASSLVAGSSDTGELFFGEGSRLTVL.

Remarks on this clone: The sample carries other DNA sequences with the same CDR3. The chain joins TRBV7-2 to TRBJ2-3; D is unclear. Looked up from germline, CDR1 is SGHTA and CDR2 is FQGNSA. CDR3 size: 12 residues. V gave up 1 base and J gave up 6 bases, with 5 bases separating them. CDR3 in DNA: TGTGCCAGCAGCTTAGTCAGGGATACGCAGTATTTT. It is translated as CASSLVRDTQYF.

A single count supports this clone. This chain links TRBV7-2 with TRBJ2-7; D not resolved. The germline V gene encodes CDR1 SGHTA and CDR2 FQGNSA. This CDR3 has 15 residues. V lost 3 bases and J 0 bases, leaving 12 bases between the germline ends. CDR3 in DNA: TGTGCCAGCAGCTTCTGGATAGAAACCTCCTACGAGCAGTACTTC. Protein: CASSFWIETSYEQYF.

CDR3 loop: CASSKTGSGNTIYF. The CDR3 DNA follows: TGCGCCAGCAGCAAGACGGGTTCTGGAAACACCATATATTTT. The chain combines TRBV5-1 with TRBJ1-3; D ambiguous. Germline V gene sequence: CDR1 SGHRS, CDR2 YFSETQ. There are 14 residues in the CDR3. V was cut by 4 bases and J by 1 base, with 9 bases left in between.

The chain uses TRBV5-1 and TRBJ2-1, with TRBD2 identical over 12 bases. The V and J ends lost 2 bases and 4 bases, in that order; junction bases with no gene match: 4. Germline V gene data show CDR1 as SGHRS and CDR2 as YFSETQ. The CDR3 contains 16 residues. The CDR3 nucleotides read TGCGCCAGCAGCTTCGGACTAGCGGGGAAGTACAATGAGCAGTTCTTC. Its translation: CASSFGLAGKYNEQFF.

This clone was counted a single time. This chain connects TRBV4-2 to TRBJ2-5, with D perhaps being TRBD1 or TRBD2 (5 bases each). The CDR3 is 14 residues long. Between the trimmed V and J ends, which lost 6 bases and 4 bases, there was a span of 15 bases. CDR1 LGHNA and CDR2 YNFKEQ come from the germline V gene. The CDR3 DNA reads TGTGCCAGCAGGGGGGTTGGGCCTGGAGAGACCCAGTACTTC. Translating gives CASRGVGPGETQYF.

The genes are TRBV9 and TRBJ2-1; no clear D. This CDR3 is built from 15 residues. The germline V gene has CDR1 SGDLS and CDR2 YYNGEE. V lost 4 bases, J lost 5 bases, and 16 bases lay in between. CDR3 DNA: TGTGCCAGCAGCTGGACGCCTATCAGGAACAATGAGCAGTTCTTC. Amino acid sequence: CASSWTPIRNNEQFF.

A single count supports this clone. The sample carries other DNA sequences with the same CDR3. The rearrangement joins TRBV9 to TRBJ1-3, with D tentatively TRBD1 (5 bases). Trimming cost V 0 bases and J 2 bases, with 6 bases left between them. The CDR3 length is 14 residues. Germline CDR1 reads SGDLS; CDR2 reads YYNGEE. In DNA form, the CDR3 reads TGTGCCAGCAGCGTAGGAGGGGCTGGAAACACCATATATTTT. This sequence encodes CASSVGGAGNTIYF.

The chain joins TRBV7-9 to TRBJ1-5; maybe TRBD1 (6 bases). The germline CDR1 and CDR2 sequences are SEHNR and FQNEAQ (reference sequence). The CDR3 spans 13 residues. With 5 bases removed from V and 3 bases from J, the gap between germline ends came to 8 bases. CDR3 DNA: TGTGCCAGCAGCACAGGGCTCAATCAGCCCCAGCATTTT. This sequence encodes CASSTGLNQPQHF.

This chain uses TRBV5-1 with TRBJ2-7, with 8 positions matching TRBD2. Germline V CDR1 and CDR2: SGHRS, YFSETQ. The J segment lost 6 bases and the V segment lost 5 bases, leaving 13 bases of the junction unmatched. CDR3 length: 15 residues. CDR3: CASSGTAGVQGEQYF. CDR3 sequence (DNA): TGCGCCAGCAGTGGTACAGCGGGAGTACAAGGCGAGCAGTACTTC.

This clone was seen a handful of times. Within the sample, other DNA sequences also encode this same CDR3. V and J are TRBV7-2 and TRBJ1-1, with D hard to call. V was clipped by 0 bases and J by 1 base, with 6 bases between them. The CDR3 has 14 residues. The germline CDR1 and CDR2 sequences are SGHTA and FQGNSA. The CDR3, as DNA: TGTGCCAGCAGCTTAGCAGGCAGGAACACTGAAGCTTTCTTT. It translates to CASSLAGRNTEAFF.

The chain employs TRBV25-1 and TRBJ2-7, with D perhaps TRBD1 (6 bases). The CDR3 consists of 15 residues. Germline CDR1 is MGHDK and CDR2 is SYGVNS. V lost 5 bases to trimming and J lost 4 bases, with 18 bases between them. CDR3 sequence: CASSLSGTGMYEQYF. The CDR3 DNA follows: TGTGCCAGCAGTTTGTCCGGAACAGGGATGTACGAGCAGTACTTC.

V and J are TRBV11-1 and TRBJ2-5; perhaps TRBD1 as D (6 bases). Germline CDR1 SGHAT, CDR2 FQDESV (reference sequence). Trimming removed 5 bases from V and 5 bases from J, with 18 bases in between. The CDR3 is 15 amino acids. The CDR3 region has the DNA TGTGCCAGCAGCCTATCGTGGGGGCGCATCGAGACCCAGTACTTC. Protein product: CASSLSWGRIETQYF. The whole variable domain, filled in from reference TRBV11-1 and TRBJ2-5, reads EAEVAQSPRYKITEKSQAVAFWCDPISGHATLYWYRQILGQGPELLVQFQDESVVDDSQLPKDRFSAERLKGVDSTLKIQPAELGDSAMYLCASSLSWGRIETQYFGPGTRLLVL.

This clone was found a few times. The chain recombines TRBV6-6 with TRBJ1-1; maybe TRBD1 (5 bases). CDR3 length: 14 amino acids. The V end was cut by 5 bases, the J end by 0 bases, with 10 bases between. Germline CDR1 and CDR2: MNHNY and SVGAGI (reference sequence). CDR3 sequence: CASSDSGVNTEAFF. In DNA form, the CDR3 reads TGTGCCAGCAGTGACAGTGGAGTGAACACTGAAGCTTTCTTT.

V and J are TRBV6-6 and TRBJ2-3; no definite D call. Trimming pared 2 bases from V and 0 bases from J, leaving 9 bases between. Germline V gene lookup returns CDR1 MNHNY and CDR2 SVGAGI (reference sequence). This CDR3 contains 15 residues. Written as DNA, the CDR3 is TGTGCCAGCAGTTACACTGACGCCAGCACAGATACGCAGTATTTT. It translates to CASSYTDASTDTQYF.

The CDR3 spells CASSPLEGSSNQPQHF. The CDR3 coding sequence is TGTGCCAGCTCGCCTTTGGAGGGGAGTAGCAATCAGCCCCAGCATTTT. The gene calls are TRBV4-2 and TRBJ1-5, with D possibly matching TRBD1 (5 bases). V lost 8 bases, J lost 0 bases, and 17 bases lay in between. The V gene's germline CDR1 is LGHNA and CDR2 YNFKEQ. The length of the CDR3 is 16 residues.

The CDR3 reads CATSRGPPNNEQFF. The CDR3, as DNA: TGTGCCACCAGCAGAGGCCCCCCTAACAATGAGCAGTTCTTC. This chain joins TRBV15 and TRBJ2-1; D not resolved. Germline V gene data show CDR1 as LNHNV and CDR2 as YYDKDF (reference sequence). CDR3 length: 14 residues. Trimming shortened V by 1 base and J by 5 bases, and 9 bases separated the two germline ends.